This entry features one T cell receptor beta chain sequence. This sample was included in a study of monozygotic twins with inflammatory bowel disease. Template-switch reactions added UMIs with a 6-nucleotide sample barcode. TCRdb processed the 5' RACE reads again and assigns one entry to each CDR3 protein, with no DNA. Its table lists 400,000 or so distinct CDR3 sequences. Germline lookup yields CDR1 SGDLS and CDR2 YYNGEE. The CDR3 spans 17 residues. The clonotype originates from a human donor with ulcerative colitis or Crohn's disease, or a healthy co-twin of an affected twin (not recorded which). The chain employs TRBV9 and TRBJ2-5; checking the TCRdb D call of TRBD2 is not possible without DNA. Sequencing was done on a sample of blood. The CDR3 protein is CASSVSAASAAQETQYF.